One T cell receptor beta chain is described in this entry. The RNA input was roughly 0.45 to 1 ug, and it was reverse transcribed with random hexamers. Amplification of TCR beta CDR3 used immunoSEQ multiplex PCR across 54 Vbeta and 13 Jbeta. TCRdb passed the immunoSEQ multiplex PCR reads through MiXCR, listing each CDR3 protein once. The sample includes some 150,000 distinct CDR3 sequences, roughly 95% seen only once; the top ten take approximately 0.09%. TEMRA cells were FACS-enriched, while CD8+ and CD4+ T cells were negatively isolated. This entry is derived from a study of CD8 T cells in Susac syndrome. Germline values: CDR1 KGHSH, CDR2 LQKENI. The CDR3 is 14 amino acids. Trimming left V 2 bases short and J 4 bases short, with 11 bases between.

The chain links TRBV18 to TRBJ1-2, with D hard to call. The receptor was derived from a human donor in good health. Sequenced material: CD4+ T cells from PBMCs. CDR3 nucleotides: TGTGCCAGCTCACCAGGCCTAAAGGGCTATGGCTACACCTTC. Protein: CASSPGLKGYGYTF.